This T cell receptor beta chain is drawn from a study of low-dose radiotherapy and immunotherapy resistance in tumors. Study-wide context: Ipilimumab 1 mg/kg every six weeks, together with nivolumab 240 mg every two weeks, was given intravenously to patients. Patients' oral aspirin dose was 300 mg daily across four cycles from cycle 1 day 1. One day before radiation and immunotherapy, intravenous cyclophosphamide 200 mg/m2 was administered, with this repeated every two weeks.

Germline CDR1 and CDR2: KGHSH and LQKENI. Trimming left V 4 bases short and J 5 bases short, with 14 bases between. The length of the CDR3 is 15 residues. Both TCRalpha and TCRbeta chains were reverse transcribed with V-gene-specific primers. TCR amplification used 20 to 25 PCR cycles, a constant-region primer and a V-primer adapter. TCRdb ran MiXCR on the reads and lists one entry per CDR3 protein. The top ten hold more than 10% of the sample, which has tens of thousands of distinct CDR3 sequences, 20% to 25% seen once. The table lists this clonotype with many counts. Stated time point: after trial treatment. Described treatment: LDRT plus nivolumab, ipilimumab, low-dose cyclophosphamide and aspirin (RACIN trial). Along with nivolumab and ipilimumab, donors received aspirin, low-dose cyclophosphamide and low-dose radiotherapy.

V usage is TRBV18 and J usage is TRBJ1-4, with D maybe TRBD1 (6 bases). This specimen was PBMCs, taken after low-dose radiotherapy plus immunotherapy. The TCR was taken from a female donor with ovarian cancer. DNA for the CDR3: TGTGCCAGCTCACTTTCCGGACAGTCGAATGAAAAACTGTTTTTT. As protein: CASSLSGQSNEKLFF.